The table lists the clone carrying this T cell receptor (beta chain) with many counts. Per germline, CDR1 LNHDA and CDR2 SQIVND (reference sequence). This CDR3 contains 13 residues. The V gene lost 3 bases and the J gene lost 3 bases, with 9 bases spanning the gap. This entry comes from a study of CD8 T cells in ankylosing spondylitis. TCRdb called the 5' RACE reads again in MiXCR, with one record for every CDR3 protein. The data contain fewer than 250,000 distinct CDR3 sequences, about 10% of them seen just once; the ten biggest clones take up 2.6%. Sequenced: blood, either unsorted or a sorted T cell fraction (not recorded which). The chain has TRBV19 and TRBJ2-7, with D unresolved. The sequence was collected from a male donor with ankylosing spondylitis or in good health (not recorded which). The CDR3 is CASSIGSIYEQYF. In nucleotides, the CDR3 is TGTGCCAGTAGTATCGGCAGCATCTACGAGCAGTACTTC.